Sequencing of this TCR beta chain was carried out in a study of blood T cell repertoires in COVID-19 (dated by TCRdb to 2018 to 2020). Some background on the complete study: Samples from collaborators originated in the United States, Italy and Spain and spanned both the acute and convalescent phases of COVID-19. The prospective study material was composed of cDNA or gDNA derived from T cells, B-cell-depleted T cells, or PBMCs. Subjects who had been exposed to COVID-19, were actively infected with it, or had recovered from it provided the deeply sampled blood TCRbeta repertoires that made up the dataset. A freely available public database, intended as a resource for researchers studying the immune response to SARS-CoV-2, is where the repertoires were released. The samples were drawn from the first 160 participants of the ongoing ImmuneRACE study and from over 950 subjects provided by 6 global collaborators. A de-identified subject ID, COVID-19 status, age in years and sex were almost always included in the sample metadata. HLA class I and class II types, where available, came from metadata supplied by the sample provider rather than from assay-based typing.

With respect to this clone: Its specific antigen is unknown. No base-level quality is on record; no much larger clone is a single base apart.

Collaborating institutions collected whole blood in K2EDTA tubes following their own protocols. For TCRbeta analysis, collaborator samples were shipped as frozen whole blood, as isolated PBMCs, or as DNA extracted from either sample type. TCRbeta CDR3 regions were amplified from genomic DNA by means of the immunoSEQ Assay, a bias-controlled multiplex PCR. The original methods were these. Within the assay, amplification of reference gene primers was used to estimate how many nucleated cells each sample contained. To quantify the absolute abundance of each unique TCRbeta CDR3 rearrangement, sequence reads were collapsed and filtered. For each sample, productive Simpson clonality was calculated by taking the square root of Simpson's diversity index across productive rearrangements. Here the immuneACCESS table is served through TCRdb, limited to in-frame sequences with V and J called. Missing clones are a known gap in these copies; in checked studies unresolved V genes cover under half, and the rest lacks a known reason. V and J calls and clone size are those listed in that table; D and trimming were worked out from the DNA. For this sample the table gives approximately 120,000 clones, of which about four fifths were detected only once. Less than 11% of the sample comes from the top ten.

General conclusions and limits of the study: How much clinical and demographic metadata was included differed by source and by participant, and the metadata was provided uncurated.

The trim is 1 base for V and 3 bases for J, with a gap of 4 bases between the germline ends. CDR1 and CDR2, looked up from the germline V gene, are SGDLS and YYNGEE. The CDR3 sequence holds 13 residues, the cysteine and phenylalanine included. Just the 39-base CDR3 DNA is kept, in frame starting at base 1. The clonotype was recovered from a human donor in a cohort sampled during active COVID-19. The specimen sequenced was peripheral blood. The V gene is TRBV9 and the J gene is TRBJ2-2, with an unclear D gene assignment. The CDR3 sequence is CASSVLYTGELFF. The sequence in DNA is TGTGCCAGCAGCGTACTCTACACCGGGGAGCTGTTTTTT.